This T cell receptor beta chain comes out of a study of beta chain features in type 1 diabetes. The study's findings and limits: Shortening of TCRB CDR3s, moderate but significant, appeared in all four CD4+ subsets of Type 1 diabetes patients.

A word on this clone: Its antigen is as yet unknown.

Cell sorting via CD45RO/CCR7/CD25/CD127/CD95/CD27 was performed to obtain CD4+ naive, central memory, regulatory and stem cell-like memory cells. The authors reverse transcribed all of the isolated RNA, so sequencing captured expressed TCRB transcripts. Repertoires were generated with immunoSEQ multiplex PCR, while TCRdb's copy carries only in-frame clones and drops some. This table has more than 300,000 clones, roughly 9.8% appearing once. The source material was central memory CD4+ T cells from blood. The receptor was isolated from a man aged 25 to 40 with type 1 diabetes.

The CDR3 region is CASSPIVDRGTSAFF. CDR3 DNA sequence: TGTGCCAGCAGTCCAATAGTGGACAGAGGAACGTCAGCTTTCTTT. V gene TRBV27 combines with J gene TRBJ1-1; D might be TRBD1 (6 bases). The V end lost 5 bases, the J end lost 10 bases, and 23 bases lay between the germline ends. This CDR3 region has 15 residues. The V gene's germline CDR1 is MNHEY and CDR2 SMNVEV (reference sequence).